A selection of T cell receptor beta chains follows, all from one sample in a study of glioma-infiltrating T cells. TCRdb reprocessed the multiplex PCR reads via MiXCR and lists one record per CDR3 protein. The sample yields some 99,000 distinct CDR3 sequences, 25% to 30% seen once. Sequencing was carried out using glioma tissue, nonneoplastic brain tissue, or PBMCs (not recorded which). The receptors stem from a human donor with low-grade glioma or glioblastoma, undergoing nonglioma brain surgery, or in good health (not recorded which). CDR3s include the opening cysteine and the closing phenylalanine or tryptophan. D genes are given only for firm matches. Size tells how often a clone was seen (once, few, many) or the class of an expanded clone, and some rows leave it out.

size: many; V: TRBV7-9; J: TRBJ1-1; D: TRBD1; DNA: TGTGCCAGCAGCTTACCCGGGACAGCTGAAGCTTTCTTT; CDR3: CASSLPGTAEAFF
size: medium-sized; V: TRBV20-1; J: TRBJ1-1; D: .; DNA: TGCAGTGCTCAGAGTGGGGTAGTTGGTTGGACTGAAGCTTTCTTT; CDR3: CSAQSGVVGWTEAFF
size: many; V: TRBV28; J: TRBJ2-7; D: .; DNA: TGTGCCAGCAGCTCTAGACCCTACGAGCAGTACTTC; CDR3: CASSSRPYEQYF
size: many; V: TRBV20-1; J: TRBJ2-4; D: TRBD2; DNA: TGCAGTGCTAGTACGGGAGGGGCCAAAAACATTCAGTACTTC; CDR3: CSASTGGAKNIQYF
size: many; V: TRBV27; J: TRBJ1-5; D: .; DNA: TGTGCCAGCAGTGAAGGCCTTACCAATCAGCCCCAGCATTTT; CDR3: CASSEGLTNQPQHF
size: many; V: TRBV27; J: TRBJ2-7; D: .; DNA: TGTGCCGGCCTACCGGGCCCCACCTACGAGCAGTACTTC; CDR3: CAGLPGPTYEQYF
size: many; V: TRBV28; J: TRBJ1-3; D: TRBD1; DNA: TGTGCCAGCAACAGGGGTTCGGGAAACACCATATATTTT; CDR3: CASNRGSGNTIYF
size: many; V: TRBV6-6; J: TRBJ2-7; D: .; DNA: TGTGCCAGCAGTTACGAGGGACGGCACTACGAGCAGTACTTC; CDR3: CASSYEGRHYEQYF
size: .; V: TRBV25-1; J: TRBJ2-1; D: .; DNA: TGTGCCAGCAGTGAATACCTAAGGGCAGAGCAGTTCTTC; CDR3: CASSEYLRAEQFF
size: few; V: TRBV19; J: TRBJ2-6; D: .; DNA: TGTGCCAGTAGAAGAGGGAAATTCTCTGGGGCCAACGTCCTGACTTTC; CDR3: CASRRGKFSGANVLTF
size: many; V: TRBV6-2/TRBV6-3; J: TRBJ2-3; D: .; DNA: TGTGCCAGCAGCCCCGAGGCGATGAGTACGCGGGGGCAGTATTTT; CDR3: CASSPEAMSTRGQYF
size: many; V: TRBV12-3/TRBV12-4; J: TRBJ2-3; D: TRBD2; DNA: TGTGCCAGCAGTTTAGTGCGGCTAGCGGGAGGGAGCACAGATACGCAGTATTTT; CDR3: CASSLVRLAGGSTDTQYF